These 21 T cell receptor beta chains originate from one sample sequenced in a study of shared clonotypes between healthy human individuals. The method was immunoSEQ multiplex PCR; TCRdb's version includes in-frame clones alone and lacks a portion of them. There are roughly 2 million clones in the sample; roughly 95% occur only once, and roughly 0.13% lies in the top ten. The sample consisted of naive CD4+ T cells sorted from blood. Sample subset: CD45RA+ positively selected. The receptors shown here come from a man aged 18 to 35 in good health.

The chain combines TRBV5-4 with TRBJ2-6; D unresolved. The CDR3 contains 16 residues. V dropped 0 bases and J dropped 0 bases, with 7 bases sitting between them. Looked up from germline, CDR1 is SGHNT and CDR2 is YYREEE (reference sequence). In nucleotides, the CDR3 is TGTGCCAGCAGCTTGGACTTATCCTCTGGGGCCAACGTCCTGACTTTC. Translated: CASSLDLSSGANVLTF.

A few counts support this clone. This chain connects TRBV7-9 to TRBJ2-3, with TRBD2 identical over 10 bases. Germline CDR1 SEHNR, CDR2 FQNEAQ (reference sequence). V shed 5 bases, J shed 1 base, and the junction held 3 bases outside the gene matches. This CDR3 comprises 15 residues. The CDR3 coding sequence is TGTGCCAGCAGCCCCGGGACTAGCGGCACAGATACGCAGTATTTT. This codes for CASSPGTSGTDTQYF.

The rearrangement uses TRBV6-1 and TRBJ2-7, with D hard to call. CDR3 length equals 14 residues. Germline V gene data show CDR1 as MNHNS and CDR2 as SASEGT. V lost 7 bases and J 0 bases, leaving 13 bases between the germline ends. The CDR3 region has the DNA TGTGCCAGCACCAGACACCTCCCCTCCTACGAGCAGTACTTC. As protein: CASTRHLPSYEQYF.

J is TRBJ1-1 and V is TRBV6-5; 7 nucleotides agree with TRBD1. The germline gives CDR1 MNHEY, CDR2 SVGAGI. V shed 0 bases and J 7 bases; nucleotides not matched to a gene: 11. There are 16 residues in the CDR3. The CDR3 DNA sequence: TGTGCCAGCAGTTACTCCCTCCCGGACAGGCGCTATGAAGCTTTCTTT. Protein: CASSYSLPDRRYEAFF.

This chain links TRBV5-1 with TRBJ2-7, with TRBD2 matching over 14 bases. V trimming: 0 bases; J trimming: 5 bases; junction bases outside the gene matches: 4. The V gene's germline CDR1 is SGHRS and CDR2 YFSETQ. This CDR3 comprises 16 residues. The CDR3 DNA follows: TGCGCCAGCAGCTTGGGACTAGCGGGGGGGCAGGACGAGCAGTACTTC. This sequence encodes CASSLGLAGGQDEQYF.

This rearrangement joins TRBV11-3 to TRBJ2-6, with TRBD1 matching 8 bases. CDR1 is SGHNT and CDR2 is YENEEA in the germline V gene. V trimming: 5 bases; J trimming: 0 bases; junction bases outside the gene matches: 3. The CDR3 has 16 amino acids. The CDR3 protein is CASSRDRGSGANVLTF. The CDR3 DNA is TGTGCCAGCAGCCGCGACAGGGGCTCTGGGGCCAACGTCCTGACTTTC.

This clone showed up just once. The genes are TRBV12-5 and TRBJ2-3, with 8 bases identical to TRBD2. The junction had 3 bases not matched to a gene; V was cut back by 7 bases and J by 0 bases. This CDR3 spans 14 amino acids. CDR1 is LGHNT, CDR2 FRNRAP, per germline. In nucleotides, the CDR3 is TGTGCTAGTGCGGGCGGGGGGAGCACAGATACGCAGTATTTT. This gives the protein CASAGGGSTDTQYF.

This chain connects TRBV15 to TRBJ1-5; D gene ambiguous. This CDR3 region has 14 residues. Germline lookup yields CDR1 LNHNV and CDR2 YYDKDF (reference sequence). Trimming removed 0 bases at V and 5 bases at J, with 8 bases between. CDR3 amino acids: CATSRDRIDQPQHF. CDR3 DNA sequence: TGTGCCACCAGCAGAGACAGGATAGATCAGCCCCAGCATTTT.

The CDR3 DNA is TGTGCCAGCACCGCGCGGGGATTACGTAGGGGCAATCAGCCCCAGCATTTT. It translates to CASTARGLRRGNQPQHF. The chain combines TRBV2 with TRBJ1-5; D ambiguous. The CDR3 contains 17 residues. Trimming stripped 7 bases from V and 2 bases from J, with 21 bases between. Germline values: CDR1 SNHLY, CDR2 FYNNEI.

The rearrangement uses TRBV6-5 and TRBJ1-2, with D perhaps matching TRBD1 (5 bases). The CDR3 has 15 residues. The ends were cut back, 5 bases at V and 6 bases at J, with 19 bases in the middle. CDR1 is MNHEY and CDR2 is SVGAGI in the germline V gene. This CDR3 is CASSPYPGWGNGYTF. In nucleotides, the CDR3 is TGTGCCAGCAGTCCCTACCCAGGGTGGGGGAATGGCTACACCTTC.

The chain employs TRBV7-2 and TRBJ2-4, with TRBD1 matching 9 bases. Germline lookup yields CDR1 SGHTA and CDR2 FQGNSA. The CDR3 sequence is 13 residues long. J lost 6 bases, V lost 6 bases, and 3 bases had no gene match. CDR3 in amino acids: CASSKDRGNIQYF. The CDR3 DNA reads as TGTGCCAGCAGTAAGGACAGGGGAAACATTCAGTACTTC.

This clone was seen a few times. The rearrangement uses TRBV30 and TRBJ1-4, with a tentative D call TRBD1 (5 bases). V lost 0 bases to trimming and J lost 14 bases, with 10 bases between them. Germline V gives CDR1 GTSNPN, CDR2 SVGIG (reference sequence). The CDR3 has 11 residues. CDR3 amino acids: CAWSVETVLFF. In DNA, the CDR3 is TGTGCCTGGAGTGTGGAGACAGTGCTGTTTTTT.

V and J are TRBV14 and TRBJ1-1, with a tentative D call TRBD1 (6 bases). V was clipped by 0 bases and J by 2 bases, with 13 bases between them. There are 16 residues in the CDR3. CDR1 and CDR2 (germline): SGHDN, FVKESK. CDR3 loop: CASSQDLGGGNTEAFF. DNA of the CDR3: TGTGCCAGCAGCCAAGATCTCGGAGGGGGAAACACTGAAGCTTTCTTT.

The chain has TRBV6-5 and TRBJ2-7, with 8 bases matching TRBD1. Germline CDR1 is MNHEY and CDR2 is SVGAGI. The CDR3 is 15 amino acids. After removal of 1 base from V and 6 bases from J, the junction contained 8 bases not matched to a gene. The CDR3, as DNA: TGTGCCAGCAGTTACTTGGCAGGGGGCGCCTCCGAGCAGTACTTC. Its protein is CASSYLAGGASEQYF.

V gene TRBV5-4 combines with J gene TRBJ2-3, with 7 nucleotides matching TRBD2. The ends lost 0 bases at V and 1 base at J; junction bases unmatched: 5. Germline CDR1 is SGHNT and CDR2 is YYREEE (reference sequence). CDR3 size: 16 residues. CDR3 nucleotide sequence: TGTGCCAGCAGCTTGGTGGCGGGGGTTCGCACAGATACGCAGTATTTT. It specifies CASSLVAGVRTDTQYF.

The V gene is TRBV5-1, the J gene TRBJ2-1, with D hard to call. The CDR3 runs to 16 residues. V was shortened by 1 base and J by 0 bases, with 11 bases between the two germline ends. Germline values: CDR1 SGHRS, CDR2 YFSETQ. The CDR3 region has the DNA TGCGCCAGCAGCTTGTTGTCGGTTGGCTCCTACAATGAGCAGTTCTTC. The encoded protein is CASSLLSVGSYNEQFF.

In DNA form, the CDR3 reads TGTGCCAGTAGTTGGACAGGGATGAACTATGGCTACACCTTC. This sequence encodes CASSWTGMNYGYTF. The chain has TRBV19 and TRBJ1-2; 8 bases are a match to TRBD1. The V and J ends lost 5 bases and 2 bases, in that order; junction bases with no gene match: 4. The CDR3 length is 14 residues. Germline CDR1 is LNHDA and CDR2 is SQIVND (reference sequence).

The chain couples TRBV7-9 to TRBJ2-7; D gene unclear. The ends were cut back, 4 bases at V and 2 bases at J, with 9 bases in the middle. The CDR3 spans 13 residues. CDR1 is SEHNR and CDR2 is FQNEAQ in the germline V gene (reference sequence). Here the CDR3 DNA reads TGTGCCAGCAGCTCACAAATCACCTACGAGCAGTACTTC. Protein product: CASSSQITYEQYF.

This chain uses TRBV5-1 with TRBJ2-3, with 11 bases lining up with TRBD2. The CDR3 has 16 amino acids. CDR1 SGHRS and CDR2 YFSETQ come from the germline V gene. The trim removed 3 bases at V and 3 bases at J, leaving 6 bases unmatched. CDR3 protein: CASSSEPSGGTDTQYF. DNA for the CDR3: TGCGCCAGCAGCTCAGAACCTAGCGGGGGGACAGATACGCAGTATTTT.

Notes on this clone: Other DNA sequences in this sample translate to the same CDR3. J is TRBJ2-7 and V is TRBV7-2, with D unresolved. In germline, CDR1 is SGHTA, CDR2 FQGNSA. The CDR3 is 13 amino acids. Deletions cut 1 base from V and 2 bases from J, with 6 bases between. The CDR3 nucleotides are TGTGCCAGCAGCTTAGAACCTACCTACGAGCAGTACTTC. The encoded protein is CASSLEPTYEQYF.

This sequence joins TRBV15 and TRBJ2-3; D tentatively reads TRBD1 or TRBD2 (6 bases each). Trimming left V 5 bases short and J 0 bases short, with 12 bases between. This CDR3 region has 15 residues. Germline V gene sequence: CDR1 LNHNV, CDR2 YYDKDF (reference sequence). The CDR3 loop reads CATSPRGVSTDTQYF. Here the CDR3 DNA reads TGTGCCACCAGCCCGAGGGGGGTTAGCACAGATACGCAGTATTTT.